This T cell receptor beta chain was sequenced for a study of T cell repertoires in cytomegalovirus infection. Study context: Signatures in public TCR beta sequences pointed to both CMV infection and matching HLA type.

This clonotype was seen repeatedly, ten times or more. A single record per CDR3 protein comes from TCRdb applying MiXCR to the reads. This sample has some 300,000 distinct CDR3 sequences, with roughly an eighth found just once. Deletions cut 5 bases from V and 6 bases from J, with 22 bases between. The CDR3 length is 17 residues. The V gene is TRBV12-3 or TRBV12-4, the J gene TRBJ2-2, with a tentative D call TRBD1 (5 bases). The sequence was collected from a human donor in good health (CMV status not recorded). Some clones in this sample may be carry-over from other donors' samples. Sequencing was done on a sample of PBMCs. DNA of the CDR3: TGTGCCAGCAGTAATGGGGCCCAACCAGGGTACGCCGGGGAGCTGTTTTTT. Protein product: CASSNGAQPGYAGELFF.